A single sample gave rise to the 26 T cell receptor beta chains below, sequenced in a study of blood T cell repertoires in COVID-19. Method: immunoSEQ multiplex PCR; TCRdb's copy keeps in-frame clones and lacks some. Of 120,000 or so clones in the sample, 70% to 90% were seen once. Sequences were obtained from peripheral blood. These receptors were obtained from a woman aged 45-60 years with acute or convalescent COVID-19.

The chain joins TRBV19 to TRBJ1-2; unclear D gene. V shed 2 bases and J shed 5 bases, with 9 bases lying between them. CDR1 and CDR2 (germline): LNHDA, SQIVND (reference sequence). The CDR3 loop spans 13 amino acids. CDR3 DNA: TGTGCCAGTAGTATATATACGGGGTATGGCTACACCTTC. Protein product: CASSIYTGYGYTF.

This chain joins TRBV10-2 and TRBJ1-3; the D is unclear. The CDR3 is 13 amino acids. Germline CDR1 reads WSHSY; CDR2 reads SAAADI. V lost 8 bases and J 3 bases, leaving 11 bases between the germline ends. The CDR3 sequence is CASGTGDGNTIYF. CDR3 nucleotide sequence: TGCGCCAGCGGAACGGGAGATGGAAACACCATATATTTT.

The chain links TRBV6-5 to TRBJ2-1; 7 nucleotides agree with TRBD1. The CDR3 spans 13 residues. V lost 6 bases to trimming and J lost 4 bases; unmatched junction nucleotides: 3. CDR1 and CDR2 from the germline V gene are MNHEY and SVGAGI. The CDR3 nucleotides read TGTGCCAGCAGACGGGACAGTTACAATGAGCAGTTCTTC. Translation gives CASRRDSYNEQFF.

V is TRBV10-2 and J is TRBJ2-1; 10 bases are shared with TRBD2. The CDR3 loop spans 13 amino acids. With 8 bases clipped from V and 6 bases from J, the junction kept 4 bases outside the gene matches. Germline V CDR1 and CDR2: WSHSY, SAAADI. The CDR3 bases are TGCGCCAGCGGAGGGACTAGCGCCAATGAGCAGTTCTTC. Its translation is CASGGTSANEQFF.

The CDR3 is CAWAGGGTGELFF. The CDR3 coding sequence is TGTGCCTGGGCGGGAGGTGGCACCGGGGAGCTGTTTTTT. The gene calls are TRBV30 and TRBJ2-2; 8 bases align to TRBD2. Germline V gene data show CDR1 as GTSNPN and CDR2 as SVGIG (reference sequence). Losses at the gene ends were 5 bases for V and 4 bases for J; bases not matched to a gene: 3. The CDR3 sequence is 13 residues long.

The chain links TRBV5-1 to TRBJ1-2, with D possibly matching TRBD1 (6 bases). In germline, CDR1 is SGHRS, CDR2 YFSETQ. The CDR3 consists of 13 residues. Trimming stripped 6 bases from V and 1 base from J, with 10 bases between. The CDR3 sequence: CASKWGLNYGYTF. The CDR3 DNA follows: TGCGCCAGCAAATGGGGGCTTAACTATGGCTACACCTTC.

The CDR3 DNA is TGTGCCAGCAGCGTAGCGGGGGGGCCTATAGATGAGCAGTTCTTC. It yields the protein CASSVAGGPIDEQFF. The rearrangement joins TRBV9 to TRBJ2-1, with 8 nucleotides matching TRBD2. V was clipped by 0 bases and J by 8 bases; unmatched bases: 7. Germline CDR1 reads SGDLS; CDR2 reads YYNGEE. The CDR3 runs to 15 residues. The variable domain in full, with the rest retrieved from reference TRBV9 and TRBJ2-1, is DSGVTQTPKHLITATGQRVTLRCSPRSGDLSVYWYQQSLDQGLQFLIQYYNGEERAKGNILERFSAQQFPDLHSELNLSSLELGDSALYFCASSVAGGPIDEQFFGPGTRLTVL.

CDR3 sequence reads: CASSVGQGVETQYF. CDR3 nucleotide sequence: TGTGCCAGCAGCGTGGGACAGGGGGTAGAGACCCAGTACTTC. This rearrangement joins TRBV9 to TRBJ2-5; 11 bases match TRBD1. The CDR3 covers 14 residues. With V trimmed by 2 bases and J by 4 bases, 1 base remained unmatched. The germline CDR1 and CDR2 sequences are SGDLS and YYNGEE.

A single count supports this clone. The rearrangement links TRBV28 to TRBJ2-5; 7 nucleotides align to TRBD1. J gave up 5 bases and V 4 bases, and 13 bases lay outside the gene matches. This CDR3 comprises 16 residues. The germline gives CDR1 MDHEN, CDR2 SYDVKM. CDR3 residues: CASSSAYPGQPETQYF. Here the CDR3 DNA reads TGTGCCAGCAGTTCGGCATACCCGGGACAGCCGGAGACCCAGTACTTC.

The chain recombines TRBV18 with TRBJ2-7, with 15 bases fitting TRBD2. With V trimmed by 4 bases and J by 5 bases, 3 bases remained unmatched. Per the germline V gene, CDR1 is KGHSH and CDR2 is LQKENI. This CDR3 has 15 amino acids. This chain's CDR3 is CASSLGLAGGNEQYF. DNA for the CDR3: TGTGCCAGCTCACTGGGACTAGCGGGAGGAAACGAGCAGTACTTC.

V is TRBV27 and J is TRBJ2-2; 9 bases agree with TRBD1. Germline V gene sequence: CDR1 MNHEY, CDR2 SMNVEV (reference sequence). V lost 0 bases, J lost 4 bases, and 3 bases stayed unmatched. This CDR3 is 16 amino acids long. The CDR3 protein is CASSLSTDRGTGELFF. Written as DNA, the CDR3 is TGTGCCAGCAGTTTATCGACGGACAGGGGCACCGGGGAGCTGTTTTTT.

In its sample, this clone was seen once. The CDR3 spells CASIEWRSRYNEQFF. CDR3 sequence (DNA): TGTGCCAGCATAGAGTGGCGGTCTCGCTACAATGAGCAGTTCTTC. This rearrangement joins TRBV28 to TRBJ2-1; no firm D call. V lost 7 bases, J lost 3 bases, and 16 bases lay in between. Germline V gene sequence: CDR1 MDHEN, CDR2 SYDVKM. The CDR3 extends over 15 amino acids. The entire variable domain, with the rest obtained from reference TRBV28 and TRBJ2-1, is as follows: DVKVTQSSRYLVKRTGEKVFLECVQDMDHENMFWYRQDPGLGLRLIYFSYDVKMKEKGDIPEGYSVSREKKERFSLILESASTNQTSMYLCASIEWRSRYNEQFFGPGTRLTVL.

The CDR3 is CASSVSPGSSGNTIYF. Here the CDR3 DNA reads TGTGCCAGCAGCGTTAGCCCCGGAAGCTCTGGAAACACCATATATTTT. The chain uses TRBV9 and TRBJ1-3, with no clear D. This CDR3 has 16 residues. The V and J ends lost 2 bases and 0 bases respectively, with 12 bases between them. Germline-derived CDR1 and CDR2 are SGDLS and YYNGEE.

The CDR3 DNA sequence: TGTGCCAGCAGAACAGCTAACTATGGCTACACCTTC. Protein: CASRTANYGYTF. The chain is built from TRBV6-5 and TRBJ1-2; D call uncertain. CDR3 length: 12 amino acids. From germline, CDR1 is MNHEY and CDR2 SVGAGI. Trimming pared 6 bases from V and 0 bases from J, leaving 5 bases between.

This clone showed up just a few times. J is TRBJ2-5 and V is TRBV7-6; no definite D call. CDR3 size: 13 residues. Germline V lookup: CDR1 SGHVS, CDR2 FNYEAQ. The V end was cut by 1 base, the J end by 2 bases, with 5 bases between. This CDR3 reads CASSLDQQETQYF. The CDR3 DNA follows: TGTGCCAGCAGCTTAGATCAGCAAGAGACCCAGTACTTC.

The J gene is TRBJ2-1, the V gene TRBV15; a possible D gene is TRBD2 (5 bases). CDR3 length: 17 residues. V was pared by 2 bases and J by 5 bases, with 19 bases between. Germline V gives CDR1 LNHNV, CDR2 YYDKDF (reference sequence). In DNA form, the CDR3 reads TGTGCCACCAGCAGAAAACGTGGAGGTCTCACTGACAATGAGCAGTTCTTC. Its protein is CATSRKRGGLTDNEQFF.

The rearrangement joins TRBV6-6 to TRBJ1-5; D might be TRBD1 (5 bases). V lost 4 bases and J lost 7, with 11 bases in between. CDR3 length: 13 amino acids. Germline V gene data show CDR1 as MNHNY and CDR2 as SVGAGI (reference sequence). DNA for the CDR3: TGTGCCAGCAGTTTTGGGAGGGGCCAGCCCCAGCATTTT. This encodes CASSFGRGQPQHF.

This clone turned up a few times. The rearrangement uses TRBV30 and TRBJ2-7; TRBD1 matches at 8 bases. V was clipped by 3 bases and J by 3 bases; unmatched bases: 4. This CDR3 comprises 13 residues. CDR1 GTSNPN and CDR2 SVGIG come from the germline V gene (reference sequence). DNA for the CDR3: TGTGCCTGGAGCCCGGGACAGGACTACGAGCAGTACTTC. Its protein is CAWSPGQDYEQYF.

The CDR3 bases are TGTGCCAGCAGCCGGCGACAGGGGGCGGGCACAGATACGCAGTATTTT. Its protein product is CASSRRQGAGTDTQYF. The chain uses TRBV11-1 and TRBJ2-3, with 10 bases identical to TRBD1. The V gene's germline CDR1 is SGHAT and CDR2 FQDESV (reference sequence). This CDR3 spans 16 amino acids. With 5 bases clipped from V and 1 base from J, the junction kept 6 bases outside the gene matches.

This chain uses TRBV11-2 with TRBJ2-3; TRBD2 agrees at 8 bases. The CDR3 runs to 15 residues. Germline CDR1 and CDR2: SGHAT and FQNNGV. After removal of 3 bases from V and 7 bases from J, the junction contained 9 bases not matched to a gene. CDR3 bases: TGTGCCAGCAGCTTCGGGGGGGGGAGTATCTATACGCAGTATTTT. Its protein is CASSFGGGSIYTQYF.

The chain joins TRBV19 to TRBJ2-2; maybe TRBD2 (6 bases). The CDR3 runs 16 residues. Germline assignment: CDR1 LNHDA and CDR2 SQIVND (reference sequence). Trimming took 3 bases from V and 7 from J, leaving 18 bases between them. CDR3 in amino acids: CASSMGARRAIGELFF. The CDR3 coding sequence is TGTGCCAGTAGTATGGGAGCCCGGAGGGCGATCGGGGAGCTGTTTTTT.

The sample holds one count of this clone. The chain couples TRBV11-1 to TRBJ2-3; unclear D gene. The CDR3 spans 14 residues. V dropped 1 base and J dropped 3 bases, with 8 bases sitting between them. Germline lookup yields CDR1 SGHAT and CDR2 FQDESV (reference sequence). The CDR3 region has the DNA TGTGCCAGCAGCTTAGACACCGTAACAGATACGCAGTATTTT. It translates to CASSLDTVTDTQYF.

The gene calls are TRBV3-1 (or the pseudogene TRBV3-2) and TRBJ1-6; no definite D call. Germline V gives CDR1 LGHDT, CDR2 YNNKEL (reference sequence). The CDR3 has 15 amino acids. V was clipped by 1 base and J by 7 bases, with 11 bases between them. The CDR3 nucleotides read TGTGCCAGCAGCCAAGGTGACATCGAAAATTCACCCCTCCACTTT. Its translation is CASSQGDIENSPLHF.

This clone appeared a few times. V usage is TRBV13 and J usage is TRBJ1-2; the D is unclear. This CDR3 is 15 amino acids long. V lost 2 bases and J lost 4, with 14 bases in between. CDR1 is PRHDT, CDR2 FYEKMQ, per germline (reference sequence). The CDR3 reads CASSLKRGSSYGYTF. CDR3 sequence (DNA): TGTGCCAGCAGCTTAAAGAGAGGATCCTCCTATGGCTACACCTTC.

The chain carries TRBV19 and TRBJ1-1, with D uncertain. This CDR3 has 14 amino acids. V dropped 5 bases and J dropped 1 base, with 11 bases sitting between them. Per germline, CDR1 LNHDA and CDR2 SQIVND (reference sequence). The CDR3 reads CASSFVPGNTEAFF. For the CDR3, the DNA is TGTGCCAGTAGTTTTGTCCCGGGGAACACTGAAGCTTTCTTT.

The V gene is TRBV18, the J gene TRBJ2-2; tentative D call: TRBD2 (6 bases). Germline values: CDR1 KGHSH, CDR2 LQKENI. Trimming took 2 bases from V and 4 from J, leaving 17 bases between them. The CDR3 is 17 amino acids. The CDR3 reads CASSPFQGRRGTGELFF. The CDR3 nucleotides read TGTGCCAGCTCACCATTCCAGGGCAGGCGGGGCACCGGGGAGCTGTTTTTT.